The table lists the clone carrying this T cell receptor (beta chain) with a few counts. Its specificity is unknown. In the library, individual cDNA molecules carried attached unique molecular identifiers. TCRdb passed the 5' RACE reads through MiXCR, listing each CDR3 protein once. The sample holds 75,000 to 100,000 distinct CDR3 sequences, more than 13% seen once. The data derive from a study of early T cells in non-severe SARS-CoV-2 infection. As for the study in general: Sequencing used unsorted whole-blood bulk RNA, so chains lack pairing.

Overall study results and limits: Missing private and CD4 specificities, VDJdb matching favored anti-spike CD8 responses.

Germline loops: CDR1 SGHTA, CDR2 FQGNSA. J lost 0 bases, V lost 6 bases, and 4 bases had no gene match. The CDR3 sequence is 14 residues long. Sample: whole blood. The source of this sequence is an adult who was a healthcare worker with PCR-confirmed SARS-CoV-2 infection or an uninfected control (not recorded which). The chain has TRBV7-2 and TRBJ1-1; TRBD1 matches 7 bases. The CDR3 nucleotides read TGTGCCAGCAGTCGGGACAGTCTGAACACTGAAGCTTTCTTT. This encodes CASSRDSLNTEAFF.